The rows below give T cell receptor beta chains drawn from one sample of a study of cytomegalovirus exposure and HLA in healthy donors. This table comes from immunoSEQ multiplex PCR, and its TCRdb copy is limited to in-frame clones, with some not included. The sample shows about 160,000 clones, more than 70% of them seen only once. The sample taken for sequencing was PBMCs. The origin of the receptors is a man between 60 and 70 years old in good health and CMV-seronegative. Both conserved end residues are part of each CDR3. Each record gives: V gene, J gene, CDR3 protein.

>TRBV7-8|TRBJ1-2
CASSPGGQAANYGYTF
>TRBV30|TRBJ1-4
CAWSWGVNEKLFF
>TRBV19|TRBJ2-1
CASSIRDGGYNEQFF
>TRBV6-1|TRBJ2-7
CASSVGGQGTYEQYF
>TRBV7-2|TRBJ2-7
CASSLLKGTGNEQYF
>TRBV28|TRBJ2-5
CASGDSGGLAQYF
>TRBV18|TRBJ1-1
CASSPLDSYEAFF
>TRBV9|TRBJ1-1
CASSPQGEPNTEAFF
>TRBV18|TRBJ2-7
CASSPPVGQSRREQYF
>TRBV28|TRBJ2-1
CASSTGTSGYNEQFF
>TRBV6-1|TRBJ2-1
CASSPGQGYNEQFF
>TRBV27|TRBJ2-7
CASSLPYEQYF
>TRBV5-6|TRBJ1-2
CASSPKGTGGLGGYTF
>TRBV10-3|TRBJ1-1
CAIRPGENTEAFF
>TRBV4-3|TRBJ1-1
CASSQAQGARTEAFF
>TRBV11-2|TRBJ2-7
CASSFAGEQYF
>TRBV7-9|TRBJ2-7
CSSSLRGPGTSGSYEQYF
>TRBV11-2|TRBJ2-2
CASSRAGTSGSGELFF
>TRBV7-3|TRBJ2-5
CASSLGLSSETQYF
>TRBV7-9|TRBJ1-4
CASSLGRGSGEKLFF
>TRBV11-2|TRBJ2-1
CASSLASRESNSQFF
>TRBV7-2|TRBJ2-5
CASSSGLAGVEGETQYF
>TRBV25-1|TRBJ1-1
CASSESGGVTEAFF
>TRBV5-5|TRBJ1-2
CASSFSGVYGYTF
>TRBV5-1|TRBJ1-2
CASINEPGQAQGYTF
>TRBV28|TRBJ2-7
CASSPWTRGYEQYF
>TRBV19|TRBJ2-1
CASSIGQGINEQFF
>TRBV28|TRBJ2-2
CASSLSGGRTGELFF
>TRBV5-6|TRBJ2-1
CASSFLMGQDNNEQFF
>TRBV28|TRBJ1-6
CASSTLGDSPLHF
>TRBV28|TRBJ1-5
CASRTSGGWGNQPQHF
>TRBV29-1|TRBJ1-1
CSVGDSQIEAFF
>TRBV5-1|TRBJ2-1
CASSSFELLAGSSYNEQFF
>TRBV9|TRBJ2-5
CASSTTGGQGAGETQYF
>TRBV18|TRBJ1-4
CASSPPVSNEKLFF
>TRBV6-5|TRBJ1-6
CASSEPGISPLHF
>TRBV28|TRBJ1-5
CASSTPGTENQPQHF
>TRBV2|TRBJ1-1
CASSEPGPNTEAFF
>TRBV14|TRBJ1-2
CASSPWGQVYGYTF
>TRBV28|TRBJ1-5
CASSFVAQPQHF
>TRBV6-5|TRBJ1-3
CASSQTGQQPNTIYF
>TRBV5-4|TRBJ2-2
CASSLGGFRGEHTGELFF
>TRBV7-2|TRBJ1-2
CASSLARGRGYGYTF
>TRBV5-8|TRBJ1-5
CASSSRTGPQPQHF
>TRBV4-3|TRBJ2-7
CASSQGGQGSYEQYF
>TRBV7-8|TRBJ1-5
CASSPFGGNQPQHF
>TRBV27|TRBJ1-2
CASKRDRENYGYTF
>TRBV7-8|TRBJ2-5
CASSLRGAAQETQYF
>TRBV6-1|TRBJ2-7
CASSEGTSAYEQYF
>TRBV28|TRBJ1-4
CASSHPGTGGRQLFF
>TRBV28|TRBJ1-1
CASITGTQNTEAFF
>TRBV9|TRBJ1-6
CASSVDGTHYSPLHF
>TRBV4-3|TRBJ2-7
CASSQDGSGGYEQYF